This TCR beta chain was recorded in a study of T cell changes during pregnancy in multiple sclerosis. The germline gives CDR1 MNHEY, CDR2 SVGAGI. CDR3 length equals 14 residues. Trimming took off 5 bases at V and 6 bases at J, with 15 bases between the two ends. Method: immunoSEQ multiplex PCR; TCRdb's copy keeps in-frame clones and lacks some. The data hold about 36,000 clones, with 93% observed a single time. In this sample, this clone turned up once. The sequencing used CD4+ T cells from peripheral blood mononuclear cells, collected in the first trimester of pregnancy. The chain couples TRBV6-5 to TRBJ2-3; the D is unclear. The receptor was isolated from a female donor with multiple sclerosis, enrolled in a pregnancy study. The CDR3 loop is CASSVALWSDTQYF. The CDR3 coding sequence is TGTGCCAGCAGTGTAGCCCTTTGGTCGGATACGCAGTATTTT.